The following is a T cell receptor beta chain sequence with its context. This clonotype has at least ten counts. There is no known antigen for this receptor. No quality values exist for individual bases; no much larger clone is one base distant. These data originate in a study of response to subunit inactivated influenza vaccine listed by TCRdb under 2018. As for the study more broadly: Deep quantitative T cell receptor repertoire profiling was used in the study to track responses to a trivalent subunit inactivated influenza vaccine.

What the research found in general, with its limitations: According to the authors, only a limited number of new T cells may be recruited by each seasonal influenza vaccination.

Libraries were constructed by RT-PCR. These reads were obtained on an Illumina HiSeq 2500. TCRdb ran its own pipeline on the public reads, namely fastp trimming at Q25 and MiXCR clone calling, and kept in-frame beta chains. Every distinct CDR3 protein forms one entry, paired with its most common genes and DNA. Present in this sample are roughly 790,000 distinct CDR3 sequences, approximately 21% of which were seen just once. Clones ranked in the top ten supply around 9.6% of the sample. V is cut by 3 bases and J by 4 bases, and the space between the germline ends is 15 bases. The cysteine opens and the phenylalanine closes a CDR3 of 14 amino acids. Only CDR3 DNA remains: 42 bases, in frame from the first base. Taken from the germline V gene (reference sequence), the CDR1 and CDR2 loops are DFQATT and SNEGSKA.

This chain joins TRBV20-1 to TRBJ1-2; matching of 5 bases hints at TRBD1 as the D gene. Sequences were derived from PBMCs from blood, sampled 4 to 6 days after vaccination. The TCR originated in a man in his fifties or sixties who received an inactivated influenza vaccine. Donor details come from another sample of the same person, matched by shared clones. For the CDR3, the sequence is CSASSQGVSYGYTF. The nucleotide sequence is TGCAGTGCTAGTAGTCAGGGAGTATCCTATGGCTACACCTTC.